The sequence of this T cell receptor beta chain was determined in a study of blood T cell repertoires in COVID-19. Germline-derived CDR1 and CDR2 are MNHEY and SVGAGI. There are 14 residues in the CDR3. V lost 0 bases and J lost 5, with 10 bases in between. The data were produced by immunoSEQ multiplex PCR, yet TCRdb's version contains in-frame clones alone and is incomplete. Altogether about 120,000 clones are present, around three quarters being singletons, with the ten largest covering about 4%. This sequence originates from a woman aged 80 or over with acute or convalescent COVID-19. J is TRBJ1-1 and V is TRBV6-5; D gene unclear. The sequenced sample consisted of peripheral blood. In nucleotides, the CDR3 is TGTGCCAGCAGTTACTCCTCAGGTGGGACTGAAGCTTTCTTT. This codes for CASSYSSGGTEAFF.